This T cell receptor beta chain originates from a study of post-analysis software for immune sequencing data. Study details: Included among the disease courses, which were recorded for the cohort, were relapsing-remitting, secondary progressive and progressive-relapsing multiple sclerosis. Overall study findings and caveats: Comparison with controls showed significantly lower normalized Chao1 diversity in multiple sclerosis patients. Compared with controls, patients had more of five TRBV segments, including TRBV5-6, TRBV5-1 and TRBV20-1.

CDR3 length: 15 residues. Germline loops: CDR1 SGHRS, CDR2 YFSETQ. V was pared by 2 bases and J by 6 bases, with 15 bases between. Incorporated into the TCR beta cDNA libraries were unique molecular identifiers, which served to reduce PCR and sequencing biases. With roughly 0.85 to 11 million T cells as the source, a few hundred thousand cDNA molecules resulted. TCRdb recomputed calls from the PCR reads with MiXCR, one row per CDR3 protein. The repertoire holds approximately 630,000 distinct CDR3 sequences, 59% seen once, with roughly 12% in the top ten. On this clonotype: Its antigen is currently unknown.

The receptor comes from a girl aged 2 to 9 with multiple sclerosis. The sample taken for sequencing was blood. J is TRBJ1-5 and V is TRBV5-1; D possibly corresponds to TRBD1 (5 bases). This CDR3 reads CASSLGVGAVQPQHF. For the CDR3, the DNA is TGCGCCAGCAGCTTAGGGGTCGGGGCGGTTCAGCCCCAGCATTTT.